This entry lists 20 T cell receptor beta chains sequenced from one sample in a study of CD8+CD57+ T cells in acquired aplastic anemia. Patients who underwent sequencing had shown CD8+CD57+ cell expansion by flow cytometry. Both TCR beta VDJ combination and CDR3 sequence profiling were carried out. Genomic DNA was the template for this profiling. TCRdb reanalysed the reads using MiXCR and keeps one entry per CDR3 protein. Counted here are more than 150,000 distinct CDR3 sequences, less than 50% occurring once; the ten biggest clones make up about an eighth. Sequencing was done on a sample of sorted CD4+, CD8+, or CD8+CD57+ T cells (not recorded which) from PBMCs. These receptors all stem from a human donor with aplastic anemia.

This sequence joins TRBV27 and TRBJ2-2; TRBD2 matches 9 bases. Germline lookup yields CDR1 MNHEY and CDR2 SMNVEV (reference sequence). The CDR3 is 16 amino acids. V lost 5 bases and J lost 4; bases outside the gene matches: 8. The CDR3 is CASSPSSGGRTGELFF. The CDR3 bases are TGTGCCAGCAGTCCCTCCAGCGGGGGGCGCACCGGGGAGCTGTTTTTT.

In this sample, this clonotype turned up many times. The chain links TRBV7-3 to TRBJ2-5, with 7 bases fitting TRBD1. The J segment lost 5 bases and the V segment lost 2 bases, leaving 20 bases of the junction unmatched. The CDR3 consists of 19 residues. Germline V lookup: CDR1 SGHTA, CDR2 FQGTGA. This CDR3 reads CASSLPRQGLFEGFETQYF. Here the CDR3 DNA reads TGTGCCAGCAGCTTACCCCGACAGGGTTTGTTCGAAGGATTTGAGACCCAGTACTTC.

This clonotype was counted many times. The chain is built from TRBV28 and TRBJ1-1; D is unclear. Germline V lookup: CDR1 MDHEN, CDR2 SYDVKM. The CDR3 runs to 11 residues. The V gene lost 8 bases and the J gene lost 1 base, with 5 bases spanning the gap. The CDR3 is CASLTNTEAFF. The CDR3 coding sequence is TGTGCCAGCTTAACGAACACTGAAGCTTTCTTT.

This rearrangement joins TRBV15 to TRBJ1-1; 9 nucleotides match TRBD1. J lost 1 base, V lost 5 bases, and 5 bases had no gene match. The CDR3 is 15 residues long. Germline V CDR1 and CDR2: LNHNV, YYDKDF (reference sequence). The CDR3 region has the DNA TGTGCCACCAGCGCGAAACAGGGGGCGAACACTGAAGCTTTCTTT. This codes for CATSAKQGANTEAFF.

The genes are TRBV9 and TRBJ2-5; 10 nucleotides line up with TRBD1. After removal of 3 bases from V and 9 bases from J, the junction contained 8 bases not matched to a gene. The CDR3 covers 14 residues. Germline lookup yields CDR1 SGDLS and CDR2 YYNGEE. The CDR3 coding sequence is TGTGCCAGCAGCGAGACAGGGGGCGGTGAGGCCCAGTACTTC. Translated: CASSETGGGEAQYF.

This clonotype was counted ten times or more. CDR3 DNA: TGTGCCAGCAGCTTATCCTACGGCGGGGGCTACGAGCAGTACTTC. It codes for CASSLSYGGGYEQYF. The chain employs TRBV7-8 and TRBJ2-7, with 7 bases that match TRBD2. Trimming at V came to 2 bases and at J to 3 bases, leaving 7 bases not matched to a gene. There are 15 residues in the CDR3. Germline V CDR1 and CDR2: SGHVS, FQNEAQ.

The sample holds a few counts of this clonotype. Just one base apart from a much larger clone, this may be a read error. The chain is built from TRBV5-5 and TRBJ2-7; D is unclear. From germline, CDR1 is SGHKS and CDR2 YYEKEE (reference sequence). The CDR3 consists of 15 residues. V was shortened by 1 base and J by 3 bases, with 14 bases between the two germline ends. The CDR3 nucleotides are TGTGCCAGCAGCTTGAAGCAGTTGTTAAGCTACGAGCAGTACTTC. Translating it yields CASSLKQLLSYEQYF.

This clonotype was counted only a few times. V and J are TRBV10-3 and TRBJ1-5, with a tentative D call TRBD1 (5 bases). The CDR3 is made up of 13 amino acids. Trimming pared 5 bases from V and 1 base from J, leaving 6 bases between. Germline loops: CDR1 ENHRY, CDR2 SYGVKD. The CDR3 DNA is TGTGCCATCAGTCGACAGAGCAATCAGCCCCAGCATTTT. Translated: CAISRQSNQPQHF.

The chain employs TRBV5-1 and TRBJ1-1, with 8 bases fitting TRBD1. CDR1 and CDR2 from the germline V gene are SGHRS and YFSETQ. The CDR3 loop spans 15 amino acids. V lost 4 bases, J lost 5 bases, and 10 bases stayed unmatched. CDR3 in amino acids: CASSPDRVGWTEAFF. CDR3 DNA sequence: TGCGCCAGCAGCCCGGACAGGGTCGGGTGGACTGAAGCTTTCTTT.

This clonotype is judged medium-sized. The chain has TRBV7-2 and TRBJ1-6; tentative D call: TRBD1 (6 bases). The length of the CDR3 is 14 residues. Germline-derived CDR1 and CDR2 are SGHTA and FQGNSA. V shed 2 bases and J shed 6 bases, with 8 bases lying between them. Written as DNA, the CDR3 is TGTGCCAGCAGCTTAACAGGGCTTAATTCACCCCTCCACTTT. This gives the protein CASSLTGLNSPLHF.

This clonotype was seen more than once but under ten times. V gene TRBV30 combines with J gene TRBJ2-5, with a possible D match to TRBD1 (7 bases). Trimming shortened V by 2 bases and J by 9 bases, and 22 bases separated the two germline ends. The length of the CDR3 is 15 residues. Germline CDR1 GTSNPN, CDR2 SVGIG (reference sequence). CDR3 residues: CAWSSETGTFFSQYF. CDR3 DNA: TGTGCCTGGAGTTCGGAGACAGGGACTTTTTTTTCCCAGTACTTC. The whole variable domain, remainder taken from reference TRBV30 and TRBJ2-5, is SQTIHQWPATLVQPVGSPLSLECTVEGTSNPNLYWYRQAAGRGLQLLFYSVGIGQISSEVPQNLSASRPQDRQFILSSKKLLLSDSGFYLCAWSSETGTFFSQYFGPGTRLLVL.

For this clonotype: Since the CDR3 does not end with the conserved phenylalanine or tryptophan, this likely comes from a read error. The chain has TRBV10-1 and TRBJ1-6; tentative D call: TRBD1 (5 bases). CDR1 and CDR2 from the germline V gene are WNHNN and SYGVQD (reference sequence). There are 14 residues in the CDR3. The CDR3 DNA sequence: TGCGCCAGCGGACCTCAGGGAAACAATTCGCCCCTCCACCTT. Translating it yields CASGPQGNNSPLHL.

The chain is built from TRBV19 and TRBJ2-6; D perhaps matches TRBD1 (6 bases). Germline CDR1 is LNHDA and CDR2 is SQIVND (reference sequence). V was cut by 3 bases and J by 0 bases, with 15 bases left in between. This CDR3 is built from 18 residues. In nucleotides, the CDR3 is TGTGCCAGTAGTATTTCACAGGGTGTGGACTCTGGGGCCAACGTCCTGACTTTC. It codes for CASSISQGVDSGANVLTF. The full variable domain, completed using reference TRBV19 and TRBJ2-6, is DGGITQSPKYLFRKEGQNVTLSCEQNLNHDAMYWYRQDPGQGLRLIYYSQIVNDFQKGDIAEGYSVSREKKESFPLTVTSAQKNPTAFYLCASSISQGVDSGANVLTFGAGSRLTVL.

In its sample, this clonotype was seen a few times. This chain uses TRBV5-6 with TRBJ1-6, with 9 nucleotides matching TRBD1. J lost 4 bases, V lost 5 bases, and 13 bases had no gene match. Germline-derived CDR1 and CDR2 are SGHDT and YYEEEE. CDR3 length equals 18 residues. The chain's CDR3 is CASSSDRGAGGYNSPLHF. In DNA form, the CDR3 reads TGTGCCAGCAGTTCCGACAGGGGGGCAGGGGGGTATAATTCACCCCTCCACTTT. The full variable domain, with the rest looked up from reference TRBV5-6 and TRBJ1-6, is DAGVTQSPTHLIKTRGQQVTLRCSPKSGHDTVSWYQQALGQGPQFIFQYYEEEERQRGNFPDRFSGHQFPNYSSELNVNALLLGDSALYLCASSSDRGAGGYNSPLHFGNGTRLTVT.

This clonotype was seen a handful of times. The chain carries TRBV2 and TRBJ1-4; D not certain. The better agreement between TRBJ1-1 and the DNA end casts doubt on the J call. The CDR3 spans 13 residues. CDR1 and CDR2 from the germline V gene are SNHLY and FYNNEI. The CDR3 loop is CASIIISGREAFF. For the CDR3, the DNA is TGTGCCAGCATTATTATTAGTGGGAGGGAAGCTTTCTTT.

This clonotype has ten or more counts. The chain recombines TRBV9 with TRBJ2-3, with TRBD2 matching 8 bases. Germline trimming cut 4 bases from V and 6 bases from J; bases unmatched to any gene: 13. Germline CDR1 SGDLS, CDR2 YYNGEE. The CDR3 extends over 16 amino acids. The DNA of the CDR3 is TGTGCCAGCAGCCTAAGCACGGGACTAGGGACGGATACGCAGTATTTT. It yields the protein CASSLSTGLGTDTQYF.

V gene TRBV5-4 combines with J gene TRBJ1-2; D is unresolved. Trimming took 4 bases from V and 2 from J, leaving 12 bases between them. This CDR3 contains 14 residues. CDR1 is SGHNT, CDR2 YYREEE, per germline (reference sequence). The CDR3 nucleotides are TGTGCCAGCAGCACGGACGGTGGAAACTATGGCTACACCTTC. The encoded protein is CASSTDGGNYGYTF.

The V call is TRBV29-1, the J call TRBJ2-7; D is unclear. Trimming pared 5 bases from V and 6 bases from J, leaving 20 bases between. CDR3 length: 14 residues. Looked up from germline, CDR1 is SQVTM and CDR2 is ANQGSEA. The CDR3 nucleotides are TGCAGCGTTTCCTGGACCGATTTAACGGGCGAGCAGTACTTC. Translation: CSVSWTDLTGEQYF.

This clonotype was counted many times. CDR3 sequence (DNA): TGCAGCGTTGTCGAACTAGCGGGGGGGCCGAGCTCCTACAATGAGCAGTTCTTC. It yields the protein CSVVELAGGPSSYNEQFF. This chain links TRBV29-1 with TRBJ2-1, with 13 bases aligning to TRBD2. With V trimmed by 4 bases and J by 0 bases, 9 bases remained unmatched. This CDR3 contains 18 residues. The germline gives CDR1 SQVTM, CDR2 ANQGSEA.

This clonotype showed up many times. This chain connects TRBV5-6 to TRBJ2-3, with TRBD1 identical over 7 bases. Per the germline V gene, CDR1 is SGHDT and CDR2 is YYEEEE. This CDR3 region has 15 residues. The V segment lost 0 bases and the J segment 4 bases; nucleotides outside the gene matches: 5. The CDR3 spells CASSLDDRAADTQYF. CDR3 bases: TGTGCCAGCAGCTTGGATGACAGGGCTGCAGATACGCAGTATTTT.